Below, 9 T cell receptor beta chains from the same sample are listed, as sequenced in a study of blood T cell repertoires in COVID-19 (TCRdb year 2020). The library was made by the immunoSEQ multiplex PCR assay. The table was pulled from immuneACCESS by TCRdb, which kept in-frame rearrangements only. Such tables lose some clones; where checked, under half of the loss comes from unresolved V genes, and the rest has no known cause. The sample table shows about 45,000 clones, and roughly 90% are seen once. The ten largest clones take up about 0.4% of the sample. The sample was peripheral blood. All receptors derive from a human donor in a cohort sampled during active COVID-19.

The gene calls are TRBV5-4 and TRBJ2-7, with 7 bases identical to TRBD1. Germline V gene lookup returns CDR1 SGHNT and CDR2 YYREEE (reference sequence). The CDR3 is 16 residues long. Trimming cost V 1 base and J 1 base; bases outside gene matches: 8. The CDR3 region is CASSLFLGQESYEQYF. CDR3 bases: TGTGCCAGCAGCTTGTTTCTAGGACAGGAATCCTACGAGCAGTACTTC.

Comments on this clone: At one end the junction does not follow the germline gene, possibly because of a read error. This sample includes further DNA sequences coding for the same CDR3. The chain uses TRBV3-1 (or the pseudogene TRBV3-2) and TRBJ2-6; no reliable D call. The length of the CDR3 is 16 residues. The germline V gene has CDR1 LGHDT and CDR2 YNNKEL (reference sequence). DNA of the CDR3: TGTGCCAGTAGCCAAGTACCGCAACTCTTAGCCAACGTCCTGACTTTC. Translating it yields CASSQVPQLLANVLTF.

This chain connects TRBV4-3 to TRBJ2-7; D is unresolved. Looked up from germline, CDR1 is LGHNA and CDR2 is YSLEER. V was shortened by 0 bases and J by 3 bases, with 12 bases between the two germline ends. The CDR3 runs to 15 residues. CDR3 DNA sequence: TGCGCCAGCAGCCAAGATCAAGCAGGATTCTACGAGCAGTACTTC. This encodes CASSQDQAGFYEQYF.

V is TRBV15 and J is TRBJ2-6; D is perhaps TRBD2 (5 bases). The CDR3 consists of 17 residues. The germline gives CDR1 LNHNV, CDR2 YYDKDF (reference sequence). The V and J ends lost 5 bases and 0 bases respectively, with 14 bases between them. The DNA of the CDR3 is TGTGCCACCAGCGACGAGTTTCGGGGCTCTGGGGCCAACGTCCTGACTTTC. It codes for CATSDEFRGSGANVLTF.

This chain connects TRBV4-3 to TRBJ1-5, with a tentative D call TRBD1 (6 bases). V shed 2 bases and J shed 6 bases, with 8 bases lying between them. The CDR3 consists of 13 residues. Per the germline V gene, CDR1 is LGHNA and CDR2 is YSLEER. This CDR3 reads CASSQSRGQPQHF. The CDR3 DNA reads as TGCGCCAGCAGCCAAAGCAGGGGTCAGCCCCAGCATTTT.

The chain recombines TRBV6-2 or TRBV6-3 with TRBJ1-5; 10 nucleotides line up with TRBD1. The V gene's germline CDR1 is MNHEY and CDR2 SVGEGT. The CDR3 runs 14 residues. After removal of 6 bases from V and 7 bases from J, the junction contained 6 bases not matched to a gene. CDR3 DNA: TGTGCCAGCAGCTGGGACAGGGGCGGACAGCCCCAGCATTTT. Amino acid sequence: CASSWDRGGQPQHF.

The chain links TRBV27 to TRBJ2-7; D perhaps matches TRBD2 (6 bases). Germline loops: CDR1 MNHEY, CDR2 SMNVEV (reference sequence). Trimming cost V 1 base and J 5 bases, with 12 bases left between them. CDR3 length: 14 amino acids. The CDR3 spells CASSLFGGDDEQYF. CDR3 DNA: TGTGCCAGCAGTTTATTTGGCGGGGACGACGAGCAGTACTTC.

The chain links TRBV5-6 to TRBJ1-1; weak D call: TRBD1 (6 bases). The CDR3 is made up of 13 amino acids. The V end was cut by 4 bases, the J end by 0 bases, with 7 bases between. Per germline, CDR1 SGHDT and CDR2 YYEEEE. CDR3 in DNA: TGTGCCAGCAGCAGGACAGTGAACACTGAAGCTTTCTTT. Translated: CASSRTVNTEAFF.

The chain recombines TRBV4-1 with TRBJ1-3; 9 bases line up with TRBD1. Germline lookup yields CDR1 MGHRA and CDR2 YSYEKL. Trimming removed 3 bases from V and 4 bases from J; junction bases left unmatched: 7. This CDR3 has 16 residues. The CDR3 sequence is CASSQPRTGAGNTIYF. CDR3 DNA sequence: TGCGCCAGCAGCCAGCCCCGGACAGGGGCCGGAAACACCATATATTTT.